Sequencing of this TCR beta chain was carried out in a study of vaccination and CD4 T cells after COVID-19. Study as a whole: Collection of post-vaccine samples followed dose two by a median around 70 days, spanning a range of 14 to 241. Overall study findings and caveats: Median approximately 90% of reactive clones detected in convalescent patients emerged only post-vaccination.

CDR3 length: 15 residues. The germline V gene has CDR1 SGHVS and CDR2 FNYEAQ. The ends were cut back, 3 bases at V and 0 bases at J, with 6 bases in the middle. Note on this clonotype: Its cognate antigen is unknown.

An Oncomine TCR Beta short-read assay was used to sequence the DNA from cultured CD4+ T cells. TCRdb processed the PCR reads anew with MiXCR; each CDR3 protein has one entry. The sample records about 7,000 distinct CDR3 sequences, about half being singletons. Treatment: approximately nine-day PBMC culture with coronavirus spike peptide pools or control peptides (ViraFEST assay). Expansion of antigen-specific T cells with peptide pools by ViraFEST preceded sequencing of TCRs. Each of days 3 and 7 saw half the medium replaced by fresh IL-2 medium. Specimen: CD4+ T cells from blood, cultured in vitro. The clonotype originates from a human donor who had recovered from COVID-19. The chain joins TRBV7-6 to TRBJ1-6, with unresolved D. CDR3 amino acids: CASSLMGSYNSPLHF. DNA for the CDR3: TGTGCCAGCAGCTTGATGGGCTCCTATAATTCACCCCTCCACTTT.